This entry describes one T cell receptor (beta chain). Its antigen is still unknown. ViraFEST used viral peptide pools to expand antigen-specific CD4+ T cells before sequencing. Isolating CD4+ T cells followed more than eight days of culture. PCR confirmed that the person was infected with SARS-CoV-2 between March and December 2020. CDR3 length: 15 amino acids. The germline V gene encodes CDR1 SNHLY and CDR2 FYNNEI. V was clipped by 1 base and J by 6 bases, with 16 bases between them. This sample is part of a study of vaccination effects on CD4 cells after COVID-19. Clones were read by immunoSEQ multiplex PCR, and TCRdb kept only the in-frame ones, dropping some. The sample shows about 37,000 clones, 73% of them seen only once.

The sample was CD4+ T cells from PBMCs cultured with a peptide pool, taken before COVID-19 vaccination. The chain has TRBV2 and TRBJ2-7, with D tentatively TRBD2 (5 bases). This receptor was taken from a human donor who had a prior SARS-CoV-2 infection. CDR3: CASSEGFGVEGEQYF. The CDR3 DNA is TGTGCCAGCAGTGAAGGTTTTGGGGTAGAGGGCGAGCAGTACTTC.